The source of this TCR delta chain is a study of γδ T cells in repeated Plasmodium falciparum infection. Across the whole study: Donors were malaria-exposed Malian children or age- and gender-matched Australian children. Donors had four controlled P. falciparum NF54 infections over 644 days. Findings of the study overall: Vdelta2-negative gammadelta repertoires, largely Vdelta1+, seemingly showed infection-driven waves of new clonal selection.

The CDR3 is made up of 16 amino acids. Germline loops: CDR1 TSWWSYY, CDR2 QGS. J lost 1 base, V lost 8 bases, and 12 bases had no gene match. TCRdb fed the multiplex PCR reads to CATT. The sample holds 93,000 or so delta-chain clones, 0.75% to 1% seen once. This clone is medium-sized by share. Its antigen is not known. This same CDR3 is encoded by further DNA sequences in the sample. Vgamma9/Vdelta2+ and Vdelta2-negative gammadelta T cells were flow-sorted from PBMC for bulk sequencing. This sequence was found in a pool of human donors (malaria-infected and uninfected, not separated). V and J are TRDV1 and TRDJ1, with 8 nucleotides matching TRDD3. The sample was gamma-delta T cells from blood. CDR3 region: CALRKWGIYGTDKLIF. The CDR3, as DNA: TGTGCTCTTAGGAAATGGGGGATTTATGGCACCGATAAACTCATCTTT.